This TCR beta chain stems from a study of blood T cell repertoires in COVID-19. Across the study: There were acute and convalescent COVID-19 samples, and they came from the United States, Italy and Spain. PBMCs, B-cell-depleted T cells, or T cells provided the cDNA or gDNA that made up the material.

As to this clone: Additional DNA sequences in this sample encode the identical CDR3.

Under the authors' procedure: Reference gene primer amplification in the assay estimated nucleated cell counts. Method: immunoSEQ multiplex PCR; TCRdb's copy keeps in-frame clones and lacks some. That table is the source of V, J and clone size, and D and trimming were worked out from the DNA. The table shows about 300,000 clones, with about nine tenths occurring only once. Trimming took 5 bases from V and 4 from J; bases not matched to a gene: 1. Germline V gene data show CDR1 as MNHEY and CDR2 as SVGAGI. The CDR3 contains 13 residues. The receptor's source is a man younger than 35 with active or convalescent COVID-19. The V and J genes are TRBV6-5 and TRBJ1-2, with 10 bases fitting TRBD1. The material sequenced was peripheral blood. The CDR3 DNA is TGTGCCAGCAGTCGGGACAGGGGCTATGGCTACACCTTC. This encodes CASSRDRGYGYTF.